The 5 T cell receptor beta chains listed next were all sequenced from one sample in a study of cytomegalovirus exposure and HLA in healthy donors. Primers included in the PCR were 60 Vbeta and 13 Jbeta primers. TCRdb keeps only in-frame clones here, not all; method: immunoSEQ multiplex PCR. Its clone listing holds approximately 70,000 clones. Sequencing used PBMCs. The receptors derive from a woman aged 25-40 years in good health and CMV-seronegative.

The rearrangement links TRBV5-1 to TRBJ2-2; tentative D call: TRBD1 (6 bases). V lost 2 bases and J lost 5, with 13 bases in between. Germline CDR1 SGHRS, CDR2 YFSETQ. The CDR3 is 15 amino acids. CDR3 nucleotides: TGCGCCAGCAGCTTTGCACAGGGTGGGACCGGGGAGCTGTTTTTT. This codes for CASSFAQGGTGELFF.

This rearrangement joins TRBV4-1 to TRBJ1-3; 7 nucleotides line up with TRBD1. CDR3 length equals 16 residues. After removal of 3 bases from V and 0 bases from J, the junction contained 5 bases not matched to a gene. CDR1 is MGHRA, CDR2 YSYEKL, per germline. Written as DNA, the CDR3 is TGCGCCAGCAGCCAGTTGGGGACAGACTCTGGAAACACCATATATTTT. Translation gives CASSQLGTDSGNTIYF.

V is TRBV6-5 and J is TRBJ1-1, with D possibly matching TRBD1 (5 bases). Germline V gene lookup returns CDR1 MNHEY and CDR2 SVGAGI. This CDR3 has 13 amino acids. Trimming took 5 bases from V and 7 from J, leaving 14 bases between them. As DNA, the CDR3 is TGTGCCAGCAGTATAGACAGAGTCTATGAAGCTTTCTTT. Its translation: CASSIDRVYEAFF.

V gene TRBV9 combines with J gene TRBJ1-1; tentatively, D is TRBD1 (5 bases). CDR3 length: 14 residues. Germline lookup yields CDR1 SGDLS and CDR2 YYNGEE. Trimming left V 0 bases short and J 3 bases short, with 9 bases between. Here the CDR3 DNA reads TGTGCCAGCAGCGTAGTCAGGGCGGACACTGAAGCTTTCTTT. Amino acids: CASSVVRADTEAFF.

The V call is TRBV9, the J call TRBJ2-7; 12 bases agree with TRBD2. The CDR3 has 15 amino acids. Germline CDR1 reads SGDLS; CDR2 reads YYNGEE. J was trimmed by 4 bases and V by 3 bases; bases with no gene match: 5. The CDR3 region has the DNA TGTGCCAGCAGCGCTGGGACTAGCGGGCTTTACGAGCAGTACTTC. It specifies CASSAGTSGLYEQYF.